A single T cell receptor (beta chain) is shown here with its context. Other nucleotide sequences from this sample produce the same CDR3. This entry belongs to a study of blood T cell repertoires in COVID-19. About the study: Italy, Spain and the United States were the sources of the convalescent and acute COVID-19 samples. T cells, B-cell-depleted T cells, or PBMCs provided the cDNA or gDNA that served as material.

Study processing details: Using reference gene primer amplification, nucleated cell counts were estimated. Assay used: immunoSEQ multiplex PCR; TCRdb lists only in-frame clones, some missing. V, J and clone size derive from that table, while D and trimming were established from the DNA sequence. Of over 100,000 clones listed, around 89% are singletons. V was cut by 1 base and J by 0 bases, with 10 bases left in between. This CDR3 is 16 amino acids long. In germline, CDR1 is LNHDA, CDR2 SQIVND (reference sequence). The rearrangement links TRBV19 to TRBJ2-1; TRBD1 might be the D (6 bases). The sample consisted of peripheral blood. The TCR sequence derives from a human donor with acute or convalescent COVID-19. The donor label of this sample is uncertain. The CDR3 loop is CASSIVTGSSYNEQFF. The CDR3 region has the DNA TGTGCCAGTAGTATAGTTACAGGGAGCTCCTACAATGAGCAGTTCTTC.